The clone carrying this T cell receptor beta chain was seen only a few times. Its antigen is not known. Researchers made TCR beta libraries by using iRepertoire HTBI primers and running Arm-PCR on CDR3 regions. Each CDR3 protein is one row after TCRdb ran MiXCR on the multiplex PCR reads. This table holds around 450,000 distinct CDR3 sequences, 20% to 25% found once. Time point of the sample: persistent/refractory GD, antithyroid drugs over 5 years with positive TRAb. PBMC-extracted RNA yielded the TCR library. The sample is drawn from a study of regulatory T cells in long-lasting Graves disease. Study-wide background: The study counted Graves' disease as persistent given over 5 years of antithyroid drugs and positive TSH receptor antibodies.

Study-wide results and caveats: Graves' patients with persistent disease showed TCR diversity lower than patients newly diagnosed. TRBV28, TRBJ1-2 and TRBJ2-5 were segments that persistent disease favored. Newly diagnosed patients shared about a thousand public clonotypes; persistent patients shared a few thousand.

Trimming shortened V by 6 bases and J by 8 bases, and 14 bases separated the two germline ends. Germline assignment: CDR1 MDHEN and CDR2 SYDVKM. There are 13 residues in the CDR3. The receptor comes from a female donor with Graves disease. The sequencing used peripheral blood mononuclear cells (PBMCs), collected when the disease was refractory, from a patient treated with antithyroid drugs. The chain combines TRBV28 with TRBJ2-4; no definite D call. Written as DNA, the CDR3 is TGTGCCAGCAGCTCGGACGGCGTGGACATTCAGTACTTC. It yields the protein CASSSDGVDIQYF.